The rows below give T cell receptor beta chains drawn from one sample of a study of T cell repertoires in cytomegalovirus infection. No antigen has been identified for these receptors. MiXCR was run by TCRdb on the reads, yielding one entry per CDR3 protein. The sample contains about 360,000 distinct CDR3 sequences, approximately 30% of which appear only once. The sample here was cultured PBMCs, taken from culture after CMV antigen stimulation. These TCRs come from a human donor in good health (CMV status not recorded). Some clones in this sample may be carry-over from other donors' samples. Each CDR3 is given with its conserved first and last residue. D genes are given only for firm matches. Some rows mark clone size as missing; the rest say once, few, many or name a class of expanded clone.

abundance	j_gene	d_gene	v_gene	CDR3aa	CDR3nt
-	TRBJ2-3	-	TRBV27	CASSQHPSTDTQYF	TGTGCCAGCAGCCAACACCCTAGCACAGATACGCAGTATTTT
once	TRBJ1-1	-	TRBV6-6	CASSYNGGNTEAFF	TGTGCCAGCAGTTATAACGGGGGGAACACTGAAGCTTTCTTT
-	TRBJ1-5	-	TRBV20-1	CSARVRNQPQHF	TGCAGTGCTAGAGTTCGGAATCAGCCCCAGCATTTT
-	TRBJ1-5	-	TRBV2	CASSETGQPQHF	TGTGCCAGCAGTGAAACCGGGCAGCCCCAGCATTTT
-	TRBJ2-7	-	TRBV6-6	CASSYSEYDSYEQYF	TGTGCCAGCAGTTACTCAGAATACGACTCCTACGAGCAGTACTTC
once	TRBJ2-2	-	TRBV29-1	CSVEGIAGELFF	TGCAGCGTTGAGGGGATTGCCGGGGAGCTGTTTTTT
-	TRBJ2-7	-	TRBV7-9	CASSPQDRYEQYF	TGTGCCAGCAGCCCTCAGGACAGATACGAGCAGTACTTC
-	TRBJ1-2	TRBD1	TRBV7-2	CASSFKASGTGYGYTF	TGTGCCAGCAGCTTTAAGGCTAGCGGGACAGGGTATGGCTACACCTTC
-	TRBJ2-1	TRBD1	TRBV7-6	CASSSDRKDNEQFF	TGTGCCAGCAGCTCGGACAGGAAGGACAATGAGCAGTTCTTC
-	TRBJ2-1	-	TRBV10-3	CAAPGHRSYNEQFF	TGTGCCGCACCGGGACACCGCTCCTACAATGAGCAGTTCTTC
many	TRBJ1-1	-	TRBV7-9	CATRTGGDTEAFF	TGTGCCACCAGGACCGGCGGGGACACTGAAGCTTTCTTT
many	TRBJ2-2	-	TRBV7-3	CASRRQSNTGELFF	TGTGCCAGCAGACGCCAGTCGAACACCGGGGAGCTGTTTTTT
many	TRBJ1-5	-	TRBV7-8	CASSLARQGGMNNQPQHF	TGTGCCAGCAGCTTAGCGCGGCAGGGAGGGATGAACAATCAGCCCCAGCATTTT
-	TRBJ2-7	-	TRBV23-1	CAINGANYEQYF	TGCGCCATCAATGGAGCGAACTACGAGCAGTACTTC
few	TRBJ2-3	-	TRBV7-8	CASSLPDAPSTDTQYF	TGTGCCAGCAGCTTACCTGACGCTCCTAGCACAGATACGCAGTATTTT
-	TRBJ2-5	-	TRBV7-2	CASSLVLSLETQYF	TGTGCCAGCAGCTTAGTTTTGTCTCTGGAGACCCAGTACTTC
few	TRBJ2-1	-	TRBV4-3	CASSQDPMGREQFF	TGCGCCAGCAGCCAAGATCCAATGGGCCGCGAGCAGTTCTTC
-	TRBJ1-3	-	TRBV5-1	CASSLFSSGTGNTIYF	TGCGCCAGCAGCTTGTTTTCATCAGGGACTGGAAACACCATATATTTT
-	TRBJ1-4	-	TRBV5-4	CASSMSSAGANEKLFF	TGTGCCAGCAGCATGTCTTCCGCGGGGGCTAATGAAAAACTGTTTTTT
many	TRBJ2-1	-	TRBV7-2	CASSRLGLHNEQFF	TGTGCCAGCAGCAGACTAGGTCTTCACAATGAGCAGTTCTTC
-	TRBJ1-6	TRBD1	TRBV2	CASRTGQGNNSPLHF	TGTGCCAGCAGAACGGGACAGGGGAATAATTCACCCCTCCACTTT
-	TRBJ1-1	TRBD1	TRBV29-1	CSVAQGEWGTEAFF	TGCAGCGTTGCGCAGGGGGAATGGGGCACTGAAGCTTTCTTT
few	TRBJ1-6	TRBD1	TRBV6-5	CASSYTTGTDSPLHF	TGTGCCAGCAGTTACACGACAGGGACGGATTCACCCCTCCACTTT
few	TRBJ2-5	TRBD2	TRBV28	CASSFSPSGGETQYF	TGTGCCAGCAGTTTCAGTCCTAGCGGAGGAGAGACCCAGTACTTC
few	TRBJ2-3	-	TRBV6-5	CASRQHSTDTQYF	TGTGCCAGCAGACAGCACAGCACAGATACGCAGTATTTT
few	TRBJ1-1	TRBD1	TRBV7-6	CASSRRDQGAGTEAFF	TGTGCCAGCAGCCGTAGGGACCAGGGGGCTGGAACTGAAGCTTTCTTT